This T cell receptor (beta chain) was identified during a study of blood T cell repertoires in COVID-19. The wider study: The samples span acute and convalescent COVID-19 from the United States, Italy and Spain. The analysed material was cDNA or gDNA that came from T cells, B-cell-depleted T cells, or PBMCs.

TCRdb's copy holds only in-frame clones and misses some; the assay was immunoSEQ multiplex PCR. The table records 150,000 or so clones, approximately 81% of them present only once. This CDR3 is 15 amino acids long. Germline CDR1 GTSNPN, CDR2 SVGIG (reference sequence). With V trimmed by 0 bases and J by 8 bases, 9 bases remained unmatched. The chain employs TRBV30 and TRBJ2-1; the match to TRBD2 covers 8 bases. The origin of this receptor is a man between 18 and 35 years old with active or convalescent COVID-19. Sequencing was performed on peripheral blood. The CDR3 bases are TGTGCCTGGAGTGTAAGGGCGGGAGGAGGCCATGAGCAGTTCTTC. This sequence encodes CAWSVRAGGGHEQFF.